This T cell receptor beta chain is from a study of cytomegalovirus exposure and HLA in healthy donors. On the study more broadly: Early released data comprised around 80 million unique TCRs from HLA-typed donors.

PCR involved 60 Vbeta and 13 Jbeta primers. The assay was immunoSEQ multiplex PCR, and TCRdb's table has in-frame clones only and misses some. The repertoire holds about 160,000 clones, 82% seen once, with about 1.6% in the top ten. CDR3 length: 12 amino acids. Trimming shortened V by 3 bases and J by 9 bases, and 9 bases separated the two germline ends. The germline V gene encodes CDR1 KGHSH and CDR2 LQKENI. Healthy bone marrow donors made up the cohort. A single count supports this clone. This receptor was obtained from a girl aged 5-17 years in good health and CMV-seropositive. This chain joins TRBV18 and TRBJ2-1; perhaps TRBD2 as D (5 bases). Sequences were obtained from PBMCs. For the CDR3, the DNA is TGTGCCAGCTCACCGAGAGAGGGTGAGCAGTTCTTC. Its protein is CASSPREGEQFF.